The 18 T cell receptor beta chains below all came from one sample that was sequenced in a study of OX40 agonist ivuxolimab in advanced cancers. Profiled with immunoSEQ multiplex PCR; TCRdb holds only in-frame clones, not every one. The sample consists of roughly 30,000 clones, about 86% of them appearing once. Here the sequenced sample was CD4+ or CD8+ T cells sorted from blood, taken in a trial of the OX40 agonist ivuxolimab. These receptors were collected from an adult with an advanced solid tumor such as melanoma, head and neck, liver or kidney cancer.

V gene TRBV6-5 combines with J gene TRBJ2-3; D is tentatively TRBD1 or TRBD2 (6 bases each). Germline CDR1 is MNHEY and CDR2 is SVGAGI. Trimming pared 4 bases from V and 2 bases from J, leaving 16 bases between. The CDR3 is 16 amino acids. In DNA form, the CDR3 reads TGTGCCAGCAGTTGGATGGGAAGGGGGGACACAGATACGCAGTATTTT. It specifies CASSWMGRGDTDTQYF.

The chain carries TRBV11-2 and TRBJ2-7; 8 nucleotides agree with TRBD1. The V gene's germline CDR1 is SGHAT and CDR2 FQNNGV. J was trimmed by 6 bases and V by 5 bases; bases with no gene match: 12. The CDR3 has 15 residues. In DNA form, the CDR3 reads TGTGCCAGCAGCACGGACAGGGCTTTGGTAGGCGAGCAGTACTTC. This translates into CASSTDRALVGEQYF.

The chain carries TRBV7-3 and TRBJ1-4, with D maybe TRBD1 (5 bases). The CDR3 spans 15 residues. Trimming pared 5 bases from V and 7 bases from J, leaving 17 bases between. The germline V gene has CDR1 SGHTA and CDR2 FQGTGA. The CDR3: CASSLSDSRGEKLFF. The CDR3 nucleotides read TGTGCCAGCAGCCTCTCCGACAGCCGTGGTGAAAAACTGTTTTTT.

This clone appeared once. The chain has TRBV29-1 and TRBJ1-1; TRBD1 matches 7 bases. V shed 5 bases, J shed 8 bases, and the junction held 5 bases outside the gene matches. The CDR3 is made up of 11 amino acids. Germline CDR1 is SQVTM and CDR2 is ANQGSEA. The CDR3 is CSVRGGYEAFF. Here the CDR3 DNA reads TGCAGCGTTCGAGGGGGCTACGAAGCTTTCTTT.

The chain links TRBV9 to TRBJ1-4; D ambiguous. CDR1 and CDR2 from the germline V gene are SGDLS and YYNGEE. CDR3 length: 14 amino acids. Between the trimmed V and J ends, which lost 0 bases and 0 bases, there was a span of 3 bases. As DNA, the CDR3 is TGTGCCAGCAGCGTAGAAGCAACTAATGAAAAACTGTTTTTT. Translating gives CASSVEATNEKLFF.

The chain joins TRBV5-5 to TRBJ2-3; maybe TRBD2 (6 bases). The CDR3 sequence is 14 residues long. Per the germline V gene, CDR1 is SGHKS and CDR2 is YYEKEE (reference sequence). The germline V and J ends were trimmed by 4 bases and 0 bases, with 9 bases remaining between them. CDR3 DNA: TGTGCCAGCAGCCTCGGGACTAGCACAGATACGCAGTATTTT. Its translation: CASSLGTSTDTQYF.

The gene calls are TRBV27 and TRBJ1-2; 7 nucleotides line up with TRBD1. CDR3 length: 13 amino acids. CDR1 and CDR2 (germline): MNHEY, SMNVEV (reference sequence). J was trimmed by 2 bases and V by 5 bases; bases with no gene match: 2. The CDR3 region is CASSVQGNYGYTF. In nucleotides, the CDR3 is TGTGCCAGCAGTGTACAGGGGAACTATGGCTACACCTTC.

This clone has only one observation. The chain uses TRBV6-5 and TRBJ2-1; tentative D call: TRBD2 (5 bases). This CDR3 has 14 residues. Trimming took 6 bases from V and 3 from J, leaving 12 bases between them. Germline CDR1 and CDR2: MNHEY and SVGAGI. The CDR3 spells CASSLARVYNEQFF. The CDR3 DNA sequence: TGTGCCAGCAGCTTAGCGCGCGTCTACAATGAGCAGTTCTTC.

CDR3 sequence reads: CAWSPGQGYQPQHF. The CDR3 DNA reads TGTGCCTGGTCCCCGGGACAGGGTTATCAGCCCCAGCATTTT. V usage is TRBV30 and J usage is TRBJ1-5; 9 bases fit TRBD1. The ends lost 5 bases at V and 5 bases at J; junction bases unmatched: 7. The CDR3 contains 14 residues. Per the germline V gene, CDR1 is GTSNPN and CDR2 is SVGIG (reference sequence).

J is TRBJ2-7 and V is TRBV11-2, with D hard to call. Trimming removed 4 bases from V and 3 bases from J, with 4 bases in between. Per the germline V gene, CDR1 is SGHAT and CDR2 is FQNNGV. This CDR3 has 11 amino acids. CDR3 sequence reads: CASSSYYEQYF. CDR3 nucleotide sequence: TGTGCCAGCAGCTCATACTACGAGCAGTACTTC.

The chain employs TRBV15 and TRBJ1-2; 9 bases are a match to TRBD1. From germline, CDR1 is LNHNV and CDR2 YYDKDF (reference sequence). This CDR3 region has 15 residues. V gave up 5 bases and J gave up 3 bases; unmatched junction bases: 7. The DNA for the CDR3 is TGTGCCACCAGCGGGACAGGGTCGATTGACTATGGCTACACCTTC. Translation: CATSGTGSIDYGYTF.

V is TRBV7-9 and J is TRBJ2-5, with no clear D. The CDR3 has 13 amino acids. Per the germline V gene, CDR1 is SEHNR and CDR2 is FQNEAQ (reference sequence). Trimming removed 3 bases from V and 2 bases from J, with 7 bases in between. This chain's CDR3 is CASSLGFQETQYF. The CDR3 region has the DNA TGTGCCAGCAGCTTGGGGTTTCAAGAGACCCAGTACTTC.

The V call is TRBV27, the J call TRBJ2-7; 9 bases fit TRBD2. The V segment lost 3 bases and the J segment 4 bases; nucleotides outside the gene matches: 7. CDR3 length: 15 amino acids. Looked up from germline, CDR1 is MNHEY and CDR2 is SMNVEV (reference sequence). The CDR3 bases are TGTGCCAGCAGTTTTGGGCTAGCGGGGATATACGAGCAGTACTTC. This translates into CASSFGLAGIYEQYF.

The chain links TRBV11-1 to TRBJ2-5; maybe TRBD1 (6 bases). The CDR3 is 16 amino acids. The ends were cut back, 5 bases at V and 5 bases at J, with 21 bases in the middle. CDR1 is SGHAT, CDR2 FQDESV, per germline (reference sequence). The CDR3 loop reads CASSVVGQGRFETQYF. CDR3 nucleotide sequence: TGTGCCAGCAGCGTGGTGGGACAAGGAAGGTTCGAGACCCAGTACTTC.

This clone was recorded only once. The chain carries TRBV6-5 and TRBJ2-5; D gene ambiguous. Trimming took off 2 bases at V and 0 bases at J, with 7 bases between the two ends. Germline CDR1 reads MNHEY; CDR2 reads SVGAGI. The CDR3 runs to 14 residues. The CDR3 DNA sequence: TGTGCCAGCAGTTACGCGGCGTACCAAGAGACCCAGTACTTC. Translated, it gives CASSYAAYQETQYF.

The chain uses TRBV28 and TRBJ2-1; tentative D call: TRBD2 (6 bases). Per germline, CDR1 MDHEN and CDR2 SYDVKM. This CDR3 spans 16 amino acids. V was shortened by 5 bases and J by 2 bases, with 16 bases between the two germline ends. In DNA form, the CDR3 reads TGTGCCAGCAGTCATCCTCGCGGGGAGACCTACAATGAGCAGTTCTTC. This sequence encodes CASSHPRGETYNEQFF.

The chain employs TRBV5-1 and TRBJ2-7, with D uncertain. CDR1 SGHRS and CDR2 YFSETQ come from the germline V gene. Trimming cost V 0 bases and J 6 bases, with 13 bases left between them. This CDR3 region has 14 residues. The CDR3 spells CASSLASLSAEQYF. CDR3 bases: TGCGCCAGCAGCTTGGCCTCCCTTTCGGCCGAGCAGTACTTC. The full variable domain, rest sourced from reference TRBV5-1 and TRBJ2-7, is KAGVTQTPRYLIKTRGQQVTLSCSPISGHRSVSWYQQTPGQGLQFLFEYFSETQRNKGNFPGRFSGRQFSNSRSEMNVSTLELGDSALYLCASSLASLSAEQYFGPGTRLTVT.

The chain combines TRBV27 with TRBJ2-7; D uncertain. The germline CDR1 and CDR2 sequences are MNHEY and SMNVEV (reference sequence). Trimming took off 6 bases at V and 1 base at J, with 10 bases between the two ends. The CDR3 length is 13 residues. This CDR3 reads CASSVGRSYEQYF. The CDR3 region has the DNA TGTGCCAGCAGCGTGGGCCGATCCTACGAGCAGTACTTC.